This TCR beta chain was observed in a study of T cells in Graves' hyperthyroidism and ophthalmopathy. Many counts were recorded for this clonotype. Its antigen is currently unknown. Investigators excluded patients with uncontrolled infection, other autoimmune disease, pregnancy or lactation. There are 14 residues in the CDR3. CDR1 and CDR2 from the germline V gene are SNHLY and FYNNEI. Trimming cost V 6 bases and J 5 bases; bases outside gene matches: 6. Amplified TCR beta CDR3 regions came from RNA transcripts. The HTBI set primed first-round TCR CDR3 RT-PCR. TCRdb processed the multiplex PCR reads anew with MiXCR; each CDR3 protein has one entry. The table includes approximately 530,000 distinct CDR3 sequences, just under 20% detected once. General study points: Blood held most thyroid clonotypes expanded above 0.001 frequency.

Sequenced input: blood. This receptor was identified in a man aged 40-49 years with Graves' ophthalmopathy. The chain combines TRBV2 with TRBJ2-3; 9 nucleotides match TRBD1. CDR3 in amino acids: CASSPGTGKDTQYF. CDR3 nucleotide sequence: TGTGCCAGCAGCCCAGGGACAGGGAAAGATACGCAGTATTTT.